The 13 T cell receptor beta chains below all came from one sample that was sequenced in a study of T-cell reconstitution after alpha-beta-depleted transplantation in children. Preparation of the TCRbeta library involved a method that used unique molecular identifiers. TCRdb re-called the PCR reads through MiXCR, storing one row per CDR3 protein. The sample consists of approximately 340,000 distinct CDR3 sequences, over 9% of them appearing once. The material sequenced was PBMCs from the stem cell graft donor, taken from the stem cell graft. These receptors came from a human donor who donated a stem cell graft to a child with acute lymphoblastic leukemia.

This clonotype has only a few counts. The V gene is TRBV11-1, the J gene TRBJ2-7; no reliable D call. V lost 1 base and J 0 bases, leaving 19 bases between the germline ends. Germline-derived CDR1 and CDR2 are SGHAT and FQDESV (reference sequence). This CDR3 is built from 18 residues. The chain's CDR3 is CASSLVGLTESSSYEQYF. DNA for the CDR3: TGTGCCAGCAGCTTAGTGGGCCTTACAGAGAGTAGCTCCTACGAGCAGTACTTC.

This clonotype appeared a single time. Given the absence of the conserved phenylalanine or tryptophan at the CDR3 end, a read error is likely. Here the CDR3 reads CASSSPGTPYEQYL. The CDR3 region has the DNA TGTGCCAGCAGCTCTCCCGGGACCCCCTACGAGCAGTACTTG. This sequence joins TRBV7-2 and TRBJ2-7; D assignment may be TRBD1 or TRBD2 (5 bases each). CDR1 and CDR2 (germline): SGHTA, FQGNSA. This CDR3 spans 14 amino acids. The germline V and J ends were trimmed by 4 bases and 2 bases, with 12 bases remaining between them.

CDR3 sequence reads: CASSPTDRVQETQYF. The DNA for the CDR3 is TGTGCCAGCTCCCCGACCGACAGGGTTCAAGAGACCCAGTACTTC. This chain connects TRBV18 to TRBJ2-5, with 7 nucleotides matching TRBD1. With 6 bases clipped from V and 2 bases from J, the junction kept 9 bases outside the gene matches. Germline-derived CDR1 and CDR2 are KGHSH and LQKENI. The CDR3 is 15 residues long.

In this sample, this clonotype turned up a few times. The J gene is TRBJ1-4, the V gene TRBV7-9, with D tentatively TRBD1 (6 bases). CDR1 and CDR2 from the germline V gene are SEHNR and FQNEAQ (reference sequence). Trimming took off 5 bases at V and 1 base at J, with 11 bases between the two ends. The CDR3 sequence is 15 residues long. CDR3 nucleotide sequence: TGTGCCAGCAGCACCCACAGGGAAACTAATGAAAAACTGTTTTTT. Translating it yields CASSTHRETNEKLFF. Full variable domain (remainder filled in from reference TRBV7-9 and TRBJ1-4): DTGVSQNPRHKITKRGQNVTFRCDPISEHNRLYWYRQTLGQGPEFLTYFQNEAQLEKSRLLSDRFSAERPKGSFSTLEIQRTEQGDSAMYLCASSTHRETNEKLFFGSGTQLSVL.

The chain has TRBV10-3 and TRBJ2-2; TRBD2 aligns across 7 bases. Germline CDR1 reads ENHRY; CDR2 reads SYGVKD. This CDR3 contains 14 residues. The J segment lost 4 bases and the V segment lost 8 bases, leaving 7 bases of the junction unmatched. This chain's CDR3 is CAIGGGSGTGELFF. The CDR3 DNA reads TGTGCCATCGGGGGAGGGTCCGGCACCGGGGAGCTGTTTTTT.

This clonotype was seen at least ten times. The chain recombines TRBV5-1 with TRBJ2-3; D ambiguous. Trimming left V 3 bases short and J 1 base short, with 9 bases between. Per the germline V gene, CDR1 is SGHRS and CDR2 is YFSETQ. The CDR3 loop spans 14 amino acids. The CDR3 protein is CASSSPLGTDTQYF. In DNA, the CDR3 is TGCGCCAGCAGCTCCCCCCTGGGCACAGATACGCAGTATTTT.

This clonotype was counted between two and nine times. J is TRBJ2-3 and V is TRBV21-1; the table's D gene call, TRBD1, was not cross checked with the DNA. TRBV21-1 is described as a pseudogene. There are 15 residues in the CDR3. The CDR3 spells CASSKGTGSPDTQYF. The CDR3 region has the DNA TGTGCCAGCAGCAAAGGGACAGGGTCCCCAGATACGCAGTATTTT.

This clonotype was picked up many times. The junction departs from the called germline gene at one end, perhaps through a read error. The chain links TRBV7-9 to TRBJ2-3; 8 bases map to TRBD2. This CDR3 has 14 amino acids. The germline CDR1 and CDR2 sequences are SEHNR and FQNEAQ (reference sequence). The DNA for the CDR3 is TGTGCTAGCAGCCTGACGGGGGGGACAGATACGCAGTATTTT. Translating gives CASSLTGGTDTQYF.

The chain recombines TRBV7-9 with TRBJ2-2, with D unclear. Trimming pared 5 bases from V and 1 base from J, leaving 14 bases between. In germline, CDR1 is SEHNR, CDR2 FQNEAQ (reference sequence). The CDR3 consists of 16 residues. Here the CDR3 reads CASSPRYQVNTGELFF. CDR3 in DNA: TGTGCCAGCAGCCCCCGGTACCAGGTGAACACCGGGGAGCTGTTTTTT.

This clonotype was counted a few times. V and J are TRBV15 and TRBJ1-1; D gene ambiguous. The germline CDR1 and CDR2 sequences are LNHNV and YYDKDF (reference sequence). Trimming shortened V by 0 bases and J by 1 base, and 9 bases separated the two germline ends. The CDR3 extends over 15 amino acids. The CDR3 spells CATSREEGWNTEAFF. DNA for the CDR3: TGTGCCACCAGCAGAGAGGAGGGCTGGAACACTGAAGCTTTCTTT.

The chain employs TRBV20-1 and TRBJ2-1; TRBD2 aligns across 7 bases. This CDR3 contains 15 residues. Per germline, CDR1 DFQATT and CDR2 SNEGSKA (reference sequence). With 0 bases clipped from V and 8 bases from J, the junction kept 10 bases outside the gene matches. The CDR3 region is CSARDTSGNRDEQFF. The CDR3 DNA reads as TGCAGTGCTAGAGATACAAGCGGGAACCGCGATGAGCAGTTCTTC.

This clonotype was counted a few times. This chain connects TRBV20-1 to TRBJ2-1; 9 nucleotides match TRBD1. The V gene end was trimmed by 7 bases and the J gene end by 7 bases; junction bases not matched to a gene: 5. The CDR3 covers 12 residues. Germline CDR1 is DFQATT and CDR2 is SNEGSKA (reference sequence). This CDR3 reads CSVRDRVNEQFF. The CDR3 DNA is TGCAGTGTCCGGGACAGGGTGAATGAGCAGTTCTTC.

The chain couples TRBV20-1 to TRBJ1-4; 10 nucleotides agree with TRBD1. The CDR3 sequence is 14 residues long. The ends lost 6 bases at V and 1 base at J; junction bases unmatched: 2. The germline gives CDR1 DFQATT, CDR2 SNEGSKA (reference sequence). For the CDR3, the DNA is TGCAGTGCGGACAGGGGGGGAACTAATGAAAAACTGTTTTTT. This codes for CSADRGGTNEKLFF.